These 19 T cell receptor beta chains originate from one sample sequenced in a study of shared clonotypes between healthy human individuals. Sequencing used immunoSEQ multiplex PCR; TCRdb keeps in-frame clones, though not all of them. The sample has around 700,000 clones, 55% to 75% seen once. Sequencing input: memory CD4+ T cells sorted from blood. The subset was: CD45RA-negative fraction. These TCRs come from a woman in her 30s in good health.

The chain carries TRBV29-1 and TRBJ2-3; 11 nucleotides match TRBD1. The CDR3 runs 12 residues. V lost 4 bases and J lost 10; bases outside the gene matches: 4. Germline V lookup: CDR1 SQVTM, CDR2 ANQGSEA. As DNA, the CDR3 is TGCAGCGTTGTGGACAGGGGGCATTCGCAGTATTTT. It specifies CSVVDRGHSQYF.

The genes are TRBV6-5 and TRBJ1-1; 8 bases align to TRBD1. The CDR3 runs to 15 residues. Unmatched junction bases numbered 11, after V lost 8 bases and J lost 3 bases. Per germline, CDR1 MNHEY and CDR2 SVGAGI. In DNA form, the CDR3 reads TGTGCCAGCTGGGGGCAGGGGGCGGGGGACACTGAAGCTTTCTTT. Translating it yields CASWGQGAGDTEAFF.

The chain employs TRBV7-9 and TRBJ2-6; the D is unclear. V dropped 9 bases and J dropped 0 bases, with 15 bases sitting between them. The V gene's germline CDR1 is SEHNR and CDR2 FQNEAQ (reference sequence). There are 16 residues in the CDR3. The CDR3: CARGSKINSGANVLTF. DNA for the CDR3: TGTGCCAGGGGCAGCAAGATTAACTCTGGGGCCAACGTCCTGACTTTC.

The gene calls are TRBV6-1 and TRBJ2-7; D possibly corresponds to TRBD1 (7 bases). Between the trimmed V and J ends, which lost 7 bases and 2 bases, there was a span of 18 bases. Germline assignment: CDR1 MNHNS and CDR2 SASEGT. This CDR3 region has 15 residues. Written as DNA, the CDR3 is TGTGCCAGCAATCGAAAGGGGGGACAGACCTACGAGCAGTACTTC. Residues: CASNRKGGQTYEQYF.

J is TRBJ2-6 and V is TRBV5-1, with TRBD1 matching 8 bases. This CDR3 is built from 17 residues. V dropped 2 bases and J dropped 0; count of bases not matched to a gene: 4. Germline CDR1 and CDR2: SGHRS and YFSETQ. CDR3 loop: CASSLQGVSSGANVLTF. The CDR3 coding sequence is TGCGCCAGCAGCTTACAGGGGGTTAGCTCTGGGGCCAACGTCCTGACTTTC.

CDR3 in amino acids: CAWARPDRDDEQYF. The CDR3, as DNA: TGTGCCTGGGCCCGCCCGGACAGGGATGACGAGCAGTACTTC. The V and J genes are TRBV30 and TRBJ2-7; 8 bases are a match to TRBD1. CDR1 GTSNPN and CDR2 SVGIG come from the germline V gene (reference sequence). This CDR3 spans 14 amino acids. V was clipped by 5 bases and J by 5 bases; unmatched bases: 11. The full variable domain, rest sourced from reference TRBV30 and TRBJ2-7, is SQTIHQWPATLVQPVGSPLSLECTVEGTSNPNLYWYRQAAGRGLQLLFYSVGIGQISSEVPQNLSASRPQDRQFILSSKKLLLSDSGFYLCAWARPDRDDEQYFGPGTRLTVT.

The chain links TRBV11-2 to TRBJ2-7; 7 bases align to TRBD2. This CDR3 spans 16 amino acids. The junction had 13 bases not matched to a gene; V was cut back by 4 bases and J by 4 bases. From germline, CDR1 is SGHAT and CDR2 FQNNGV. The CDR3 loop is CASSSFLAGRFYEQYF. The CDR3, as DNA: TGTGCCAGCAGCTCATTCCTAGCCGGGAGGTTTTACGAGCAGTACTTC.

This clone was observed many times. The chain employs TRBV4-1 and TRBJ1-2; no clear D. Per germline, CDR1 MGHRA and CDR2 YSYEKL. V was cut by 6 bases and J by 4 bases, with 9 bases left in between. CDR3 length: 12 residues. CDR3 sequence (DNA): TGCGCCAGCAGAGATGGGCTCTATGGCTACACCTTC. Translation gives CASRDGLYGYTF.

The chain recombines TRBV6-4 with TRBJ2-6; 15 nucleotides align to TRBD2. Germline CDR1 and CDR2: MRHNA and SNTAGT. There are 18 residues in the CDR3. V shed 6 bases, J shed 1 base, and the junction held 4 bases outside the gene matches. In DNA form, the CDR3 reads TGTGCCAGCAGACCGGGACTAGCGGGAGGTTCTGGGGCCAACGTCCTGACTTTC. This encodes CASRPGLAGGSGANVLTF.

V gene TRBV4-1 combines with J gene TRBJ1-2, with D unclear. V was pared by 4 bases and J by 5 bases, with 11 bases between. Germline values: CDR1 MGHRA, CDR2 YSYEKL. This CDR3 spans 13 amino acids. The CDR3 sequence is CASSPLTRYGYTF. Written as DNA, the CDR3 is TGCGCCAGCAGCCCCCTGACAAGATATGGCTACACCTTC.

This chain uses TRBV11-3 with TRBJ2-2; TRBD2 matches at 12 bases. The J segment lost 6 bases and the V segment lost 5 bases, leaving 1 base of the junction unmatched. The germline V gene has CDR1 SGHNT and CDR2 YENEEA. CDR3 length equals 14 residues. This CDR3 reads CASSRTSGAGELFF. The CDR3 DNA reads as TGTGCCAGCAGCCGGACTAGCGGGGCCGGGGAGCTGTTTTTT.

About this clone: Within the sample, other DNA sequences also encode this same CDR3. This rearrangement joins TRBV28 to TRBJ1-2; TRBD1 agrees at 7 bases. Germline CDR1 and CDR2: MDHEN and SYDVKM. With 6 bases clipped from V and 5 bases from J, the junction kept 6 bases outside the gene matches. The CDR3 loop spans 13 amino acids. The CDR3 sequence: CASRGTGDYGYTF. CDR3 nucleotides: TGTGCCAGCAGGGGAACAGGGGATTATGGCTACACCTTC.

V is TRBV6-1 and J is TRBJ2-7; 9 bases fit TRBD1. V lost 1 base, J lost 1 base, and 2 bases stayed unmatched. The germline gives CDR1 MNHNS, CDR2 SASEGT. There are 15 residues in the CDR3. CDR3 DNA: TGTGCCAGCAGTGAAGTGACAGGGGGTTCCTACGAGCAGTACTTC. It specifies CASSEVTGGSYEQYF.

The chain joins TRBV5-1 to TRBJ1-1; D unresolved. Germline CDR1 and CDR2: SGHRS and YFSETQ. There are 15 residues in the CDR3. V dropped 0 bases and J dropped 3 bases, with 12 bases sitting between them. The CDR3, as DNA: TGCGCCAGCAGCTTGGCCCTCCCAGGAGACACTGAAGCTTTCTTT. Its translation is CASSLALPGDTEAFF. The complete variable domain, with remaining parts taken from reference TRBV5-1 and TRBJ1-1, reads KAGVTQTPRYLIKTRGQQVTLSCSPISGHRSVSWYQQTPGQGLQFLFEYFSETQRNKGNFPGRFSGRQFSNSRSEMNVSTLELGDSALYLCASSLALPGDTEAFFGQGTRLTVV.

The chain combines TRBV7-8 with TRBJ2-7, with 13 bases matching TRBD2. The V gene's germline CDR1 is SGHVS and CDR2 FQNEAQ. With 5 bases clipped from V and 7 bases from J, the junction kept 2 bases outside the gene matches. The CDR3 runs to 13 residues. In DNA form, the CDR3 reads TGTGCCAGCAGCGCGGGACTAGCGGGAGAGCAGTACTTC. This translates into CASSAGLAGEQYF.

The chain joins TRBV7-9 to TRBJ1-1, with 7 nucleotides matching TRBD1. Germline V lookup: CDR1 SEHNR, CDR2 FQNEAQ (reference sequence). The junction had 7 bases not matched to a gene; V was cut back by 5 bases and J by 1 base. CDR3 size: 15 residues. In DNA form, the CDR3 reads TGTGCCAGCAGCCGAGCCGGGACAGCGAACACTGAAGCTTTCTTT. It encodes CASSRAGTANTEAFF.

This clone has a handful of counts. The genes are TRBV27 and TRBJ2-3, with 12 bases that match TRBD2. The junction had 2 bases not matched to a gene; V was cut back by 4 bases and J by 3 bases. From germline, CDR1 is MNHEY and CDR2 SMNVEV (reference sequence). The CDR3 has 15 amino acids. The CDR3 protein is CASSSGLAGTDTQYF. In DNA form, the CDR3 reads TGTGCCAGCAGTTCCGGACTAGCGGGAACAGATACGCAGTATTTT.

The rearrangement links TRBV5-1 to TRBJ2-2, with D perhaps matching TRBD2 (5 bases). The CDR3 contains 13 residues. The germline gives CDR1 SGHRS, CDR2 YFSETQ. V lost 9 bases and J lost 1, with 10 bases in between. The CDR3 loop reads CATQGLNTGELFF. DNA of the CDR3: TGCGCCACCCAAGGACTGAACACCGGGGAGCTGTTTTTT.

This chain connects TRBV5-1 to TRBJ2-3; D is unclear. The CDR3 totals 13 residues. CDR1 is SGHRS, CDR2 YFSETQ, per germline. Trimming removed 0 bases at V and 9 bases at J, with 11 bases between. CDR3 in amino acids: CASSLVGPRTQYF. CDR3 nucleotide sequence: TGCGCCAGCAGCTTGGTCGGACCGAGGACGCAGTATTTT. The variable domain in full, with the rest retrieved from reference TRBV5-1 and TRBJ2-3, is KAGVTQTPRYLIKTRGQQVTLSCSPISGHRSVSWYQQTPGQGLQFLFEYFSETQRNKGNFPGRFSGRQFSNSRSEMNVSTLELGDSALYLCASSLVGPRTQYFGPGTRLTVL.